A single sample is the source of the 26 T cell receptor beta chains below, sequenced in a study of cytomegalovirus exposure and HLA in healthy donors. Primers included in the PCR were 60 Vbeta and 13 Jbeta primers. Some clones are missing from TCRdb's copy, which holds only in-frame ones; the method was immunoSEQ multiplex PCR. In the table there are around 99,000 clones, under 85% of which are singletons. Material: PBMCs. The receptors here all came from a man in his forties in good health and CMV-seronegative.

The rearrangement links TRBV11-3 to TRBJ2-1, with 7 nucleotides matching TRBD2. This CDR3 is built from 15 residues. CDR1 and CDR2 from the germline V gene are SGHNT and YENEEA. Unmatched junction bases numbered 6, after V lost 0 bases and J lost 7 bases. The CDR3 region has the DNA TGTGCCAGCAGCTTAGATAGGACTAGAGGAAATGAGCAGTTCTTC. The encoded protein is CASSLDRTRGNEQFF. The variable domain in full, with the rest retrieved from reference TRBV11-3 and TRBJ2-1, is EAGVVQSPRYKIIEKKQPVAFWCNPISGHNTLYWYLQNLGQGPELLIRYENEEAVDDSQLPKDRFSAERLKGVDSTLKIQPAELGDSAVYLCASSLDRTRGNEQFFGPGTRLTVL.

This sequence joins TRBV28 and TRBJ2-7; D gene uncertain. This CDR3 has 14 residues. Looked up from germline, CDR1 is MDHEN and CDR2 is SYDVKM. V lost 3 bases and J 3 bases, leaving 12 bases between the germline ends. The CDR3 region is CASSFGGTVYEQYF. The CDR3 nucleotides are TGTGCCAGCAGTTTCGGCGGCACCGTCTACGAGCAGTACTTC.

The V call is TRBV5-4, the J call TRBJ1-1, with 9 bases aligning to TRBD1. CDR3 length equals 15 residues. Trimming at V came to 4 bases and at J to 3 bases, leaving 7 bases not matched to a gene. Germline V gives CDR1 SGHNT, CDR2 YYREEE (reference sequence). The CDR3, as DNA: TGTGCCAGCAGCGGGGGACAGGGATATGACACTGAAGCTTTCTTT. Its protein is CASSGGQGYDTEAFF.

The chain recombines TRBV10-3 with TRBJ1-1; D not certain. V dropped 2 bases and J dropped 8 bases, with 9 bases sitting between them. Germline CDR1 reads ENHRY; CDR2 reads SYGVKD. CDR3 length: 12 amino acids. The CDR3 sequence is CAISELEKEAFF. The CDR3 bases are TGTGCCATCAGTGAGCTTGAGAAGGAAGCTTTCTTT.

As to this clone: The germline gene is not matched at one end of the junction; a read error may be the cause. The gene calls are TRBV7-9 and TRBJ2-5; TRBD2 is a possible D gene (6 bases). Germline loops: CDR1 SEHNR, CDR2 FQNEAQ (reference sequence). The CDR3 runs to 12 residues. CDR3 loop: CASSLGARGTDF. For the CDR3, the DNA is TGTGCCAGCAGCTTAGGTGCGCGGGGTACAGACTTC. Full variable domain (missing parts from reference TRBV7-9 and TRBJ2-5): DTGVSQNPRHKITKRGQNVTFRCDPISEHNRLYWYRQTLGQGPEFLTYFQNEAQLEKSRLLSDRFSAERPKGSFSTLEIQRTEQGDSAMYLCASSLGARGTDFGPGTRLLVL.

This rearrangement joins TRBV11-2 to TRBJ2-5, with D tentatively TRBD2 (6 bases). Germline CDR1 SGHAT, CDR2 FQNNGV. Trimming removed 5 bases at V and 7 bases at J, with 11 bases between. There are 12 residues in the CDR3. The CDR3 region is CASSRRGGTQYF. CDR3 sequence (DNA): TGTGCCAGCAGCCGGAGGGGAGGGACCCAGTACTTC.

The rearrangement uses TRBV7-9 and TRBJ2-7; D might be TRBD2 (6 bases). The germline V and J ends were trimmed by 4 bases and 3 bases, with 25 bases remaining between them. CDR1 is SEHNR and CDR2 is FQNEAQ in the germline V gene (reference sequence). This CDR3 comprises 18 residues. Here the CDR3 reads CASSSTSAGLSRGYEQYF. The CDR3 DNA reads as TGTGCCAGCAGCTCTACATCCGCAGGCCTATCGCGGGGCTACGAGCAGTACTTC.

The chain combines TRBV30 with TRBJ2-3; D remains unclear. The V end was cut by 3 bases, the J end by 0 bases, with 10 bases between. Germline V gives CDR1 GTSNPN, CDR2 SVGIG (reference sequence). This CDR3 has 14 residues. CDR3 sequence reads: CAWSLSRSTDTQYF. The DNA of the CDR3 is TGTGCCTGGAGCCTCTCACGGAGCACAGATACGCAGTATTTT. The full variable domain, with the rest looked up from reference TRBV30 and TRBJ2-3, is SQTIHQWPATLVQPVGSPLSLECTVEGTSNPNLYWYRQAAGRGLQLLFYSVGIGQISSEVPQNLSASRPQDRQFILSSKKLLLSDSGFYLCAWSLSRSTDTQYFGPGTRLTVL.

This clone was picked up a small number of times. The chain combines TRBV11-2 with TRBJ2-7, with D tentatively TRBD1 (6 bases). Trimming pared 5 bases from V and 6 bases from J, leaving 26 bases between. There are 17 residues in the CDR3. Germline loops: CDR1 SGHAT, CDR2 FQNNGV. This CDR3 is CASSAGVGGRHESEQYF. The CDR3 DNA reads TGTGCCAGCAGCGCAGGGGTAGGGGGACGGCACGAGTCCGAGCAGTACTTC.

The V and J genes are TRBV7-6 and TRBJ1-4; unclear D gene. Deletions cut 1 base from V and 12 bases from J, with 15 bases between. CDR3 length equals 14 residues. Germline loops: CDR1 SGHVS, CDR2 FNYEAQ. DNA for the CDR3: TGTGCCAGCAGCTTAGGGCAGTCTCTCAGTGAACTGTTTTTT. It yields the protein CASSLGQSLSELFF.

In this sample, this clone turned up once. The chain couples TRBV7-8 to TRBJ2-7; tentatively, D is TRBD1 (5 bases). The germline gives CDR1 SGHVS, CDR2 FQNEAQ. The CDR3 covers 14 residues. V lost 1 base and J lost 3, with 10 bases in between. The CDR3 protein is CASSLGVRVYEQYF. The CDR3 region has the DNA TGTGCCAGCAGCTTAGGGGTCAGGGTCTACGAGCAGTACTTC.

This clone has a single count. The rearrangement joins TRBV6-1 to TRBJ1-2; D is perhaps TRBD1 (5 bases). Germline V gene sequence: CDR1 MNHNS, CDR2 SASEGT. The CDR3 is 15 residues long. Trimming pared 5 bases from V and 0 bases from J, leaving 13 bases between. CDR3 bases: TGTGCCAGCAGTCGGGACTCCTACACTAACTATGGCTACACCTTC. It translates to CASSRDSYTNYGYTF.

This chain joins TRBV5-1 and TRBJ1-1; D is perhaps TRBD1 (6 bases). CDR3 length: 12 residues. V was trimmed by 2 bases and J by 11 bases, leaving 13 bases between them. CDR1 and CDR2 (germline): SGHRS, YFSETQ. CDR3 in amino acids: CASSFPGERAFF. In DNA form, the CDR3 reads TGCGCCAGCAGCTTCCCAGGGGAGAGGGCTTTCTTT.

This clone was seen once. The CDR3 nucleotides are TGTGCCAGCAGCTTAGTTGGGGGCGTAAGTTACAATGAGCAGTTCTTC. Amino acid sequence: CASSLVGGVSYNEQFF. The chain uses TRBV7-2 and TRBJ2-1; weak D call: TRBD1 (6 bases). V was cut by 1 base and J by 4 bases, with 14 bases left in between. This CDR3 has 16 amino acids. Looked up from germline, CDR1 is SGHTA and CDR2 is FQGNSA. Drawing the rest from reference TRBV7-2 and TRBJ2-1, the complete variable domain is GAGVSQSPSNKVTEKGKDVELRCDPISGHTALYWYRQSLGQGLEFLIYFQGNSAPDKSGLPSDRFSAERTGGSVSTLTIQRTQQEDSAVYLCASSLVGGVSYNEQFFGPGTRLTVL.

This chain joins TRBV15 and TRBJ2-7, with 11 bases lining up with TRBD1. Germline values: CDR1 LNHNV, CDR2 YYDKDF (reference sequence). The CDR3 is 15 residues long. J gave up 5 bases and V 5 bases, and 8 bases lay outside the gene matches. CDR3 sequence: CATSLGQGASHEQYF. The CDR3 DNA sequence: TGTGCCACCAGCCTCGGACAGGGGGCTTCCCACGAGCAGTACTTC.

The chain recombines TRBV5-6 with TRBJ1-4; 7 bases map to TRBD1. CDR3 length: 15 residues. The V and J ends lost 4 bases and 4 bases, in that order; junction bases with no gene match: 7. CDR1 is SGHDT and CDR2 is YYEEEE in the germline V gene. The CDR3 nucleotides are TGTGCCAGCAGCGGGGGACAGTACTTTAATGAAAAACTGTTTTTT. Residues: CASSGGQYFNEKLFF.

The chain recombines TRBV11-3 with TRBJ2-4; 16 bases line up with TRBD2. The trim removed 5 bases at V and 7 bases at J, leaving 14 bases unmatched. The CDR3 spans 19 residues. Germline loops: CDR1 SGHNT, CDR2 YENEEA. CDR3 protein: CASSRRPGLAGGPYNIQYF. The CDR3 DNA is TGTGCCAGCAGCCGGCGTCCGGGACTAGCGGGGGGGCCGTATAACATTCAGTACTTC.

This chain uses TRBV27 with TRBJ2-3; a weak D match, TRBD2 (5 bases). Trimming cost V 0 bases and J 6 bases, with 7 bases left between them. Germline V gives CDR1 MNHEY, CDR2 SMNVEV (reference sequence). The CDR3 extends over 13 amino acids. The DNA for the CDR3 is TGTGCCAGCAGTTTATCGGAGGTGGATACGCAGTATTTT. Protein: CASSLSEVDTQYF.

This rearrangement joins TRBV15 to TRBJ2-6, with D unclear. Germline values: CDR1 LNHNV, CDR2 YYDKDF (reference sequence). Between the trimmed V and J ends, which lost 0 bases and 0 bases, there was a span of 9 bases. This CDR3 is 17 amino acids long. For the CDR3, the DNA is TGTGCCACCAGCAGAGACGTCCGGTTCTCTGGGGCCAACGTCCTGACTTTC. It codes for CATSRDVRFSGANVLTF. Full variable domain (rest looked up from reference TRBV15 and TRBJ2-6): DAMVIQNPRYQVTQFGKPVTLSCSQTLNHNVMYWYQQKSSQAPKLLFHYYDKDFNNEADTPDNFQSRRPNTSFCFLDIRSPGLGDTAMYLCATSRDVRFSGANVLTFGAGSRLTVL.

This sequence joins TRBV5-1 and TRBJ1-6; 7 bases fit TRBD1. After removal of 3 bases from V and 9 bases from J, the junction contained 0 bases not matched to a gene. CDR1 is SGHRS and CDR2 is YFSETQ in the germline V gene. The CDR3 totals 12 residues. In nucleotides, the CDR3 is TGCGCCAGCAGCTGGGACAGTTCACCCCTCCACTTT. Protein sequence: CASSWDSSPLHF.

The gene calls are TRBV4-1 and TRBJ2-5, with D unclear. Trimming shortened V by 1 base and J by 5 bases, and 11 bases separated the two germline ends. Germline-derived CDR1 and CDR2 are MGHRA and YSYEKL. CDR3 size: 14 residues. The CDR3 nucleotides read TGCGCCAGCAGCCAAGCTGGGTCAGGCGAGACCCAGTACTTC. As protein: CASSQAGSGETQYF.

The J gene is TRBJ2-5, the V gene TRBV9; the D is unclear. The V end lost 0 bases, the J end lost 7 bases, and 13 bases lay between the germline ends. The CDR3 spans 14 residues. Germline V gives CDR1 SGDLS, CDR2 YYNGEE. CDR3 bases: TGTGCCAGCAGCGTAGGACAAGGTCCCGGGACCCAGTACTTC. Its translation is CASSVGQGPGTQYF.

The CDR3 here is CASSQEDRGAGANVLTF. The CDR3 coding sequence is TGCGCCAGCAGCCAAGAGGACAGAGGGGCTGGGGCCAACGTCCTGACTTTC. The V and J genes are TRBV4-1 and TRBJ2-6, with D perhaps TRBD1 (6 bases). The CDR3 sequence is 17 residues long. Germline V gene lookup returns CDR1 MGHRA and CDR2 YSYEKL. Trimming pared 0 bases from V and 2 bases from J, leaving 11 bases between.

The chain has TRBV27 and TRBJ1-6; D is unclear. Germline CDR1 and CDR2: MNHEY and SMNVEV (reference sequence). This CDR3 has 14 residues. V lost 4 bases to trimming and J lost 6 bases, with 10 bases between them. CDR3: CASSYREFNSPLHF. As DNA, the CDR3 is TGTGCCAGCAGTTATCGGGAATTTAATTCACCCCTCCACTTT.

The chain has TRBV5-1 and TRBJ2-1; 9 nucleotides line up with TRBD1. CDR1 and CDR2 (germline): SGHRS, YFSETQ. The CDR3 is 14 amino acids. The junction had 5 bases not matched to a gene; V was cut back by 3 bases and J by 7 bases. The CDR3 region is CASSYGTGMNEQFF. The CDR3 region has the DNA TGCGCCAGCAGCTACGGGACAGGGATGAATGAGCAGTTCTTC.

The chain employs TRBV11-3 and TRBJ1-6; maybe TRBD1 (5 bases). V lost 4 bases and J 5 bases, leaving 9 bases between the germline ends. Germline assignment: CDR1 SGHNT and CDR2 YENEEA. The CDR3 is 14 amino acids. CDR3 protein: CASSSQGHNSPLHF. The CDR3 coding sequence is TGTGCCAGCAGCTCCCAGGGTCATAATTCACCCCTCCACTTT.